This record concerns one TCR beta chain sequence. The CDR3 totals 15 residues. With 1 base removed from V and 7 bases from J, the gap between germline ends came to 13 bases. Per the germline V gene, CDR1 is MGHRA and CDR2 is YSYEKL. This sample was taken from a study of blood T cells in healthy people across ages. Alongside a J-beta primer mix, a sample-barcoded 5' primer served in a second PCR lasting about 7 to 12 cycles. TCRdb called the 5' RACE reads again in MiXCR, with one record for every CDR3 protein. This sample has around 800,000 distinct CDR3 sequences, with around a quarter found just once. The sample also formed part of further work on T cells of mothers and their children.

The rearrangement joins TRBV4-1 to TRBJ1-4; D is unresolved. Sequencing was done on a sample of blood. This TCR was recovered from a boy aged 5-17 years in good health. The CDR3 nucleotides read TGCGCCAGCAGCCAAGGGAGAGGCTTGAGTGAAAAACTGTTTTTT. Translated, it gives CASSQGRGLSEKLFF.